What follows is one T cell receptor beta chain and its context. Brentuximab vedotin exposure varied, and every patient relapsed after autologous stem cell transplantation. Data came from immunoSEQ multiplex PCR; TCRdb stores just in-frame clones and leaves some out. The sample shows roughly 40,000 clones, almost 90% of them seen only once. Germline CDR1 KGHSH, CDR2 LQKENI. Trimming shortened V by 1 base and J by 2 bases, and 15 bases separated the two germline ends. The CDR3 runs 17 residues. The data were taken from a study of PD-1 blockade in classical Hodgkin lymphoma. V is TRBV18 and J is TRBJ2-1; D is possibly TRBD2 (6 bases). The specimen was peripheral blood mononuclear cells (PBMCs), collected at baseline. This sequence was found in a human donor with classical Hodgkin lymphoma. CDR3 coding DNA: TGTGCCAGCTCACCACGGCAACTGGAGGGGACCTACAATGAGCAGTTCTTC. It yields the protein CASSPRQLEGTYNEQFF.